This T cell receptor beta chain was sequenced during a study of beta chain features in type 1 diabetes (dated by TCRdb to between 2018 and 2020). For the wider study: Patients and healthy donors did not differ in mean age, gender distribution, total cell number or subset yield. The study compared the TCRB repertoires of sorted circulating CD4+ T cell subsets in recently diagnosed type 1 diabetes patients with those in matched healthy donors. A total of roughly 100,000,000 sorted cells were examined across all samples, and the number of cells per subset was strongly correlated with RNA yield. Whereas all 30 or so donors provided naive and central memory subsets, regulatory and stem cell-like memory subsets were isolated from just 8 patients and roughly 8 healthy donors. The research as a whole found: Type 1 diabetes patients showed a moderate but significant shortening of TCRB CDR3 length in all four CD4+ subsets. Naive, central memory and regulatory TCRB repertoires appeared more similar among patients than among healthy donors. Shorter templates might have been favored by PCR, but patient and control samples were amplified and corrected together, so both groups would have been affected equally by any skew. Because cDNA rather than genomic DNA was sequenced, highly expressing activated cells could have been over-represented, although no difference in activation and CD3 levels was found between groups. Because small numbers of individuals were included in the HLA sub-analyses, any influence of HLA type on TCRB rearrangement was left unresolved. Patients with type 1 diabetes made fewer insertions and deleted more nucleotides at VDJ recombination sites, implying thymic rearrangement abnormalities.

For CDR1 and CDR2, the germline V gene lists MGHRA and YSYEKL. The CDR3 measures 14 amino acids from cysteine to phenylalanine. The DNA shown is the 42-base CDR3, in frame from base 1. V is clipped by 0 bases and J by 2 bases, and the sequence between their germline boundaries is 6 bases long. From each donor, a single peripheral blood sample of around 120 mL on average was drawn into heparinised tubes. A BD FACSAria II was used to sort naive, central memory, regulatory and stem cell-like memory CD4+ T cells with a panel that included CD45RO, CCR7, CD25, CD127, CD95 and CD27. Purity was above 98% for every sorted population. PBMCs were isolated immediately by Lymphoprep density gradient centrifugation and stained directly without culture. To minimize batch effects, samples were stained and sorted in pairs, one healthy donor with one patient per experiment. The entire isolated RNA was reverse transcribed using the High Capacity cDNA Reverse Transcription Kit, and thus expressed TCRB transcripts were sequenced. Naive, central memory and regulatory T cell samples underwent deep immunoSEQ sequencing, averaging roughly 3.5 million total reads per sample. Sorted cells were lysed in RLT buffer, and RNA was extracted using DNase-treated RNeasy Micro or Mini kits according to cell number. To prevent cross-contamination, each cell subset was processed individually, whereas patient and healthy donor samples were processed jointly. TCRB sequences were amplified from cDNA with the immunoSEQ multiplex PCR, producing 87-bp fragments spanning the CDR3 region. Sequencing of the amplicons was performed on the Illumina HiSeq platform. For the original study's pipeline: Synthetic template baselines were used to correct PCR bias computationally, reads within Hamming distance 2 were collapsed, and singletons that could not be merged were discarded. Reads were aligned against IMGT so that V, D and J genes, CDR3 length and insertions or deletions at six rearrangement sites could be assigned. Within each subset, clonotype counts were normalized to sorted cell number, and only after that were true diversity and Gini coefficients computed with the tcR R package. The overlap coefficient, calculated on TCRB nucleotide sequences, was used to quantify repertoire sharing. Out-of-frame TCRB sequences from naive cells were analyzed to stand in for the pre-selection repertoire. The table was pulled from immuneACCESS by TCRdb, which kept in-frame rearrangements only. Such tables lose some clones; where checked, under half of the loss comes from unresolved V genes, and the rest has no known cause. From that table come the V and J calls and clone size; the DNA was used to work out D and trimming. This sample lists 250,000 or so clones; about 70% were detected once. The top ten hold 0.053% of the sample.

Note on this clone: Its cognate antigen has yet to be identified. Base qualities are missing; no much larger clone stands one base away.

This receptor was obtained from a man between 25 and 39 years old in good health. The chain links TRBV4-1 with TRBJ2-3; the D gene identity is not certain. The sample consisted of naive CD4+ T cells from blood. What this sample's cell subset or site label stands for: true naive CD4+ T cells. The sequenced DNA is TGCGCCAGCAGCCAAGATAGCTTCACAGATACGCAGTATTTT. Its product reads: CASSQDSFTDTQYF.